The following is a TCR beta chain sequence with its context. What it binds is unknown. The investigators sampled blood at baseline, at cycle 4 day 1, and at cycle 7 day 1. This sample was taken from a study of OX40 agonist ivuxolimab in advanced cancers. Study-level information: Hepatocellular carcinoma, melanoma, renal cell or head and neck cancer affected the dose-escalation patients. Mean age about 60 years, range 23 to 79; 82.7% male. Findings and caveats of the study: CD4+ and CD8+ T cells in blood underwent clonal expansion by week 6 at 0.1 to 3.0 mg/kg.

Only in-frame clones appear in the TCRdb table, and some are missing; sequencing was by immunoSEQ multiplex PCR. The sample has roughly 82,000 clones, roughly 90% seen once. This sample comprised CD4+ or CD8+ T cells sorted from blood, obtained in a trial of the OX40 agonist ivuxolimab. This clonotype was sampled from an adult with an advanced solid tumor such as melanoma, head and neck, liver or kidney cancer.

CDR3 amino acids: CASSPRRADTEAFF. CDR3 DNA: TGCGCCAGCAGCCCGCGGCGGGCCGACACTGAAGCTTTCTTT. This chain joins TRBV4-1 and TRBJ1-1; no clear D gene. From germline, CDR1 is MGHRA and CDR2 YSYEKL. The length of the CDR3 is 14 residues. V gave up 4 bases and J gave up 3 bases, with 12 bases separating them.